These 24 T cell receptor beta chains originate from one sample sequenced in a study of T cell changes during pregnancy in multiple sclerosis. Clones were read by immunoSEQ multiplex PCR, and TCRdb kept only the in-frame ones, dropping some. The sample has around 50,000 clones; approximately 92% are singletons. The sequenced sample was CD4+ T cells from peripheral blood mononuclear cells, obtained in the third trimester of pregnancy. Source of these receptors: a female donor with multiple sclerosis, enrolled in a pregnancy study.

This rearrangement joins TRBV28 to TRBJ2-7; 7 nucleotides match TRBD2. The germline V gene encodes CDR1 MDHEN and CDR2 SYDVKM. This CDR3 has 12 amino acids. J was trimmed by 7 bases and V by 4 bases; bases with no gene match: 4. CDR3 sequence reads: CASSSAGYEQYF. In DNA form, the CDR3 reads TGTGCCAGCAGTTCAGCGGGATATGAGCAGTACTTC. The full variable domain, completed using reference TRBV28 and TRBJ2-7, is DVKVTQSSRYLVKRTGEKVFLECVQDMDHENMFWYRQDPGLGLRLIYFSYDVKMKEKGDIPEGYSVSREKKERFSLILESASTNQTSMYLCASSSAGYEQYFGPGTRLTVT.

The chain has TRBV19 and TRBJ1-2; D remains unclear. The ends were cut back, 2 bases at V and 5 bases at J, with 15 bases in the middle. The V gene's germline CDR1 is LNHDA and CDR2 SQIVND (reference sequence). CDR3 length: 15 amino acids. The CDR3 loop reads CASSISGPRKYGYTF. The DNA for the CDR3 is TGTGCCAGTAGTATAAGTGGCCCGAGGAAATATGGCTACACCTTC.

The rearrangement joins TRBV5-6 to TRBJ2-2; a possible D gene is TRBD1 (5 bases). CDR1 is SGHDT, CDR2 YYEEEE, per germline. This CDR3 is 16 amino acids long. V was trimmed by 2 bases and J by 4 bases, leaving 15 bases between them. CDR3 amino acids: CASSLRQLGATGELFF. DNA of the CDR3: TGTGCCAGCAGCTTAAGACAGTTAGGAGCCACCGGGGAGCTGTTTTTT.

V gene TRBV28 combines with J gene TRBJ2-1, with 11 bases fitting TRBD2. Germline values: CDR1 MDHEN, CDR2 SYDVKM. The ends lost 10 bases at V and 5 bases at J; junction bases unmatched: 10. This CDR3 is 15 amino acids long. The CDR3 region has the DNA TGTGCCACCTTTTCCGGGACTAGCGGAAACAATGAGCAGTTCTTC. It codes for CATFSGTSGNNEQFF. Combining the CDR3 with reference TRBV28 and TRBJ2-1 gives the whole variable domain DVKVTQSSRYLVKRTGEKVFLECVQDMDHENMFWYRQDPGLGLRLIYFSYDVKMKEKGDIPEGYSVSREKKERFSLILESASTNQTSMYLCATFSGTSGNNEQFFGPGTRLTVL.

J is TRBJ2-7 and V is TRBV2, with D tentatively TRBD1 (6 bases). Trimming shortened V by 6 bases and J by 7 bases, and 19 bases separated the two germline ends. Germline V gives CDR1 SNHLY, CDR2 FYNNEI. The CDR3 has 14 amino acids. The CDR3 sequence: CASSADRPPGEQYF. CDR3 in DNA: TGTGCCAGCAGCGCCGACAGGCCACCGGGGGAGCAGTACTTC.

V is TRBV15 and J is TRBJ2-5; 9 bases line up with TRBD1. The germline gives CDR1 LNHNV, CDR2 YYDKDF (reference sequence). After removal of 1 base from V and 4 bases from J, the junction contained 7 bases not matched to a gene. The CDR3 loop spans 16 amino acids. In nucleotides, the CDR3 is TGTGCCACCAGCAGAGGTCCCGGGACAGGGATAGAGACCCAGTACTTC. Translation gives CATSRGPGTGIETQYF.

The gene calls are TRBV27 and TRBJ2-7; 9 nucleotides agree with TRBD2. The CDR3 covers 17 residues. The germline gives CDR1 MNHEY, CDR2 SMNVEV (reference sequence). V was clipped by 1 base and J by 5 bases; unmatched bases: 12. The CDR3 nucleotides are TGTGCCAGCAGTTTATTATCTAGCGGGGCCCCGAGGAACGAGCAGTACTTC. Protein product: CASSLLSSGAPRNEQYF.

The J gene is TRBJ1-1, the V gene TRBV6-1; D call uncertain. The CDR3 sequence is 11 residues long. The V and J ends lost 1 base and 12 bases respectively, with 9 bases between them. Germline V gene lookup returns CDR1 MNHNS and CDR2 SASEGT. CDR3 coding DNA: TGTGCCAGCAGTGAAGTCGGGAAGTCTTTCTTT. This encodes CASSEVGKSFF.

The chain combines TRBV11-2 with TRBJ1-3, with D possibly TRBD1 on 6 matching bases. The CDR3 is made up of 18 amino acids. Trimming cost V 1 base and J 0 bases, with 16 bases left between them. Germline CDR1 reads SGHAT; CDR2 reads FQNNGV. CDR3: CASSLARTAISSGNTIYF. CDR3 sequence (DNA): TGTGCCAGCAGCTTAGCGAGGACAGCAATTTCCTCTGGAAACACCATATATTTT. Using reference TRBV11-2 and TRBJ1-3 for the parts outside the CDR3, the full variable domain is EAGVAQSPRYKIIEKRQSVAFWCNPISGHATLYWYQQILGQGPKLLIQFQNNGVVDDSQLPKDRFSAERLKGVDSTLKIQPAKLEDSAVYLCASSLARTAISSGNTIYFGEGSWLTVV.

V is TRBV19 and J is TRBJ2-2; tentative D call: TRBD2 (5 bases). CDR1 and CDR2 from the germline V gene are LNHDA and SQIVND (reference sequence). V was clipped by 3 bases and J by 7 bases, with 12 bases between them. CDR3 length: 14 amino acids. DNA for the CDR3: TGTGCCAGTAGTATCTCGAGGGTGCGCGGGGAGCTGTTTTTT. Protein sequence: CASSISRVRGELFF.

Only one count was recorded for this clone. V usage is TRBV6-1 and J usage is TRBJ2-7; tentatively, D is TRBD1 (5 bases). V lost 3 bases, J lost 3 bases, and 15 bases lay in between. Germline V CDR1 and CDR2: MNHNS, SASEGT. The CDR3 has 15 amino acids. CDR3 in DNA: TGTGCCAGCAGTGATCACAGGTTCAGTCTCTACGAGCAGTACTTC. Protein: CASSDHRFSLYEQYF.

The V call is TRBV6-6, the J call TRBJ1-2; D unclear. V dropped 5 bases and J dropped 4 bases, with 14 bases sitting between them. Germline CDR1 is MNHNY and CDR2 is SVGAGI (reference sequence). The CDR3 covers 14 residues. DNA for the CDR3: TGTGCCAGCAGTCACCAGACGGAGTTCTATGGCTACACCTTC. This translates into CASSHQTEFYGYTF.

This chain links TRBV6-5 with TRBJ1-5; TRBD1 is a possible D gene (5 bases). The CDR3 sequence is 15 residues long. Germline assignment: CDR1 MNHEY and CDR2 SVGAGI. Trimming took 6 bases from V and 2 from J, leaving 14 bases between them. Here the CDR3 DNA reads TGTGCCAGCAGCCCCGGACCCAGGGGCAATCAGCCCCAGCATTTT. This codes for CASSPGPRGNQPQHF.

The V and J genes are TRBV7-9 and TRBJ2-2; possible D gene TRBD1, 5 bases. Germline-derived CDR1 and CDR2 are SEHNR and FQNEAQ (reference sequence). Trimming stripped 4 bases from V and 4 bases from J, with 13 bases between. CDR3 length: 15 residues. As DNA, the CDR3 is TGTGCCAGCAGCTCTCGAGAAGGGGTCACCGGGGAGCTGTTTTTT. This gives the protein CASSSREGVTGELFF.

This chain links TRBV7-9 with TRBJ2-2; TRBD1 matches at 8 bases. CDR3 length: 15 amino acids. In germline, CDR1 is SEHNR, CDR2 FQNEAQ (reference sequence). The V and J ends lost 5 bases and 5 bases, in that order; junction bases with no gene match: 7. CDR3 coding DNA: TGTGCCAGCAGCCGAGGACAGGGAAGTACCGGGGAGCTGTTTTTT. It yields the protein CASSRGQGSTGELFF.

This chain links TRBV5-4 with TRBJ2-7, with TRBD2 identical over 9 bases. The CDR3 is made up of 15 amino acids. V lost 0 bases, J lost 4 bases, and 5 bases stayed unmatched. Looked up from germline, CDR1 is SGHNT and CDR2 is YYREEE (reference sequence). Here the CDR3 DNA reads TGTGCCAGCAGCTTGGTGACTAGCGGAGATTACGAGCAGTACTTC. This gives the protein CASSLVTSGDYEQYF.

The table lists this clone with a count of one. This chain links TRBV6-6 with TRBJ2-7; 7 bases map to TRBD1. Germline values: CDR1 MNHNY, CDR2 SVGAGI (reference sequence). The CDR3 is 13 amino acids. After removal of 5 bases from V and 2 bases from J, the junction contained 3 bases not matched to a gene. The CDR3 DNA follows: TGTGCCAGCAGTAAGGACAGGCCCTACGAGCAGTACTTC. This sequence encodes CASSKDRPYEQYF.

The CDR3 DNA sequence: TGTGCCAGCTCACCCGCGAGACGGCGGGGGGTGGGTAGCACAGATACGCAGTATTTT. Amino acid sequence: CASSPARRRGVGSTDTQYF. This chain uses TRBV18 with TRBJ2-3; TRBD2 matches at 8 bases. The germline gives CDR1 KGHSH, CDR2 LQKENI. V dropped 3 bases and J dropped 0; count of bases not matched to a gene: 14. This CDR3 contains 19 residues.

V is TRBV7-9 and J is TRBJ1-1, with a tentative D call TRBD1 (6 bases). Trimming removed 1 base from V and 5 bases from J, with 11 bases in between. CDR1 is SEHNR and CDR2 is FQNEAQ in the germline V gene (reference sequence). The CDR3 contains 14 residues. CDR3 protein: CASSLVGGGTEAFF. Written as DNA, the CDR3 is TGTGCCAGCAGCTTAGTAGGGGGAGGGACTGAAGCTTTCTTT.

The chain employs TRBV4-3 and TRBJ1-1, with D possibly being TRBD1 (5 bases). Trimming took off 0 bases at V and 0 bases at J, with 8 bases between the two ends. Germline V CDR1 and CDR2: LGHNA, YSLEER. The CDR3 is 15 residues long. CDR3 amino acids: CASSQDGGVNTEAFF. CDR3 sequence (DNA): TGCGCCAGCAGCCAAGATGGGGGGGTGAACACTGAAGCTTTCTTT.

This chain joins TRBV5-4 and TRBJ2-7; 7 nucleotides align to TRBD2. The J segment lost 1 base and the V segment lost 4 bases, leaving 5 bases of the junction unmatched. The CDR3 runs to 14 residues. CDR1 is SGHNT, CDR2 YYREEE, per germline (reference sequence). CDR3 amino acids: CASSPQRGSYEQYF. DNA for the CDR3: TGTGCCAGCAGCCCACAGCGGGGATCCTACGAGCAGTACTTC.

This clone was counted a single time. The rearrangement links TRBV28 to TRBJ1-1; possible D gene TRBD1, 6 bases. The ends were cut back, 6 bases at V and 7 bases at J, with 18 bases in the middle. Germline values: CDR1 MDHEN, CDR2 SYDVKM. CDR3 length: 14 residues. The CDR3 DNA reads TGTGCCAGCAGCCTCGGGACAAGGAAAGATGAAGCTTTCTTT. Protein sequence: CASSLGTRKDEAFF.

The count of this clone is one. The junction shows a germline mismatch at one end, possibly a read error. The chain couples TRBV7-7 to TRBJ2-1; TRBD2 matches 8 bases. This CDR3 has 16 amino acids. Germline assignment: CDR1 SSHAT and CDR2 FNYEAQ (reference sequence). In nucleotides, the CDR3 is TGTGCTAGCAGCTTAGCTCCCGGGGGGGGCTACAATGAGCAGTTCTTC. It codes for CASSLAPGGGYNEQFF.

The rearrangement uses TRBV30 and TRBJ2-1; maybe TRBD1 (5 bases). There are 15 residues in the CDR3. The germline CDR1 and CDR2 sequences are GTSNPN and SVGIG (reference sequence). With 0 bases removed from V and 7 bases from J, the gap between germline ends came to 16 bases. The CDR3 coding sequence is TGTGCCTGGAGTGTACAGGCCCCTGTTGGAAATGAGCAGTTCTTC. This encodes CAWSVQAPVGNEQFF.